This paragraph reports one T cell receptor (beta chain). The data are from a study of T cells after yellow fever vaccination. Via MiXCR, TCRdb re-called the 5' RACE reads, giving one row per CDR3 protein. The repertoire holds about 630,000 distinct CDR3 sequences, 9% to 15% seen once, with around 14% in the top ten. Germline-derived CDR1 and CDR2 are SQVTM and ANQGSEA. V lost 8 bases, J lost 7 bases, and 17 bases stayed unmatched. This CDR3 is 15 amino acids long. V gene TRBV29-1 combines with J gene TRBJ2-1; 7 bases match TRBD2. The receptor's source is a man under 40 who received the YFV17D yellow fever vaccine. The sample in question was PBMCs, obtained on the day of the yellow fever booster vaccination. CDR3 amino acids: CSFVVGGSSGNEQFF. Written as DNA, the CDR3 is TGCAGCTTCGTTGTGGGGGGGTCCTCGGGGAATGAGCAGTTCTTC.